The clone carrying this T cell receptor (beta chain) was seen ten or more times. For Graves' hyperthyroidism to be stable, ophthalmopathy could not progress within 18 months. The study enrolled patients aged 18 to 65 with newly diagnosed hyperthyroidism of under 2 months' duration. The data derive from a study of T cells in Graves' hyperthyroidism and ophthalmopathy. The CDR3 regions of TCR beta were amplified from RNA transcripts. The HTBI primer set served for first-round RT-PCR of the TCR CDR3. TCRdb ran MiXCR on the multiplex PCR reads and lists one entry per CDR3 protein. The sample lists over 700,000 distinct CDR3 sequences, over 35% occurring once. This CDR3 region has 12 residues. Germline V gene data show CDR1 as SGHTA and CDR2 as FQGNSA. V lost 2 bases to trimming and J lost 7 bases, with 8 bases between them.

The sequence was collected from a man aged 18 to 29 with Graves' hyperthyroidism. The material sequenced was blood. V and J are TRBV7-2 and TRBJ1-1; D remains unclear. CDR3 region: CASSLSMFEAFF. CDR3 coding DNA: TGTGCCAGCAGCTTAAGCATGTTTGAAGCTTTCTTT.